Following are 5 T cell receptor beta chains from one sample sequenced in a study of prognosis after radiotherapy for stage I lung cancer. The genomic DNA TCR beta CDR3 region underwent two rounds of multiplex PCR. The first round of PCR was done with primers that matched each TRBV and TRBJ gene. One entry per CDR3 protein, called by TCRdb with MiXCR from the multiplex PCR reads. Altogether roughly 20,000 distinct CDR3 sequences are present, 45% to 70% being singletons, with the ten largest covering around 30%. The sequencing here drew on PBMCs, taken before or after stereotactic body radiation therapy (not recorded which). These receptors all stem from a donor over 45 with non-small cell lung cancer.

As to this clonotype: A junction boundary mismatches the germline segment, possibly from a read error. The chain recombines TRBV6-5 with TRBJ2-2; 9 nucleotides agree with TRBD2. This CDR3 is built from 14 residues. The germline gives CDR1 MNHEY, CDR2 SVGAGI. The CDR3 region has the DNA TGTGCCATCAGTTTGCTGACAGTTAGCGGGGGGCTGTTTTTT. Translation: CAISLLTVSGGLFF.

This chain uses TRBV28 with TRBJ1-2; no clear D. CDR1 and CDR2 (germline): MDHEN, SYDVKM. The CDR3 loop spans 14 amino acids. Trimming took 6 bases from V and 5 from J, leaving 16 bases between them. The CDR3 is CASSPYGLRYGYTF. The CDR3 region has the DNA TGTGCCAGCAGCCCCTACGGGTTACGGTATGGCTACACCTTC.

The chain links TRBV20-1 to TRBJ2-1; TRBD2 agrees at 13 bases. The CDR3 totals 15 residues. Trimming cost V 5 bases and J 5 bases; bases outside gene matches: 6. In germline, CDR1 is DFQATT, CDR2 SNEGSKA (reference sequence). The CDR3 DNA reads TGCAGTGCTTGGACTAGCGGGAGATCCAACAATGAGCAGTTCTTC. It translates to CSAWTSGRSNNEQFF.

Worth noting for this clonotype: A far larger clone lies a single base away; this is likely a read error. The rearrangement links TRBV6-4 to TRBJ2-1; D ambiguous. This CDR3 has 13 residues. The V end was cut by 5 bases, the J end by 3 bases, with 8 bases between. CDR1 is MRHNA, CDR2 SNTAGT, per germline. In nucleotides, the CDR3 is TGTGCCAGCAGTACCCAGATCTACAATGAGCAGTTCTTC. It translates to CASSTQIYNEQFF.

This chain connects TRBV28 to TRBJ2-7; 8 bases fit TRBD1. CDR3 length: 15 amino acids. The junction had 9 bases not matched to a gene; V was cut back by 5 bases and J by 3 bases. CDR1 is MDHEN and CDR2 is SYDVKM in the germline V gene. The CDR3 sequence is CASSHLIQGVYEQYF. The CDR3 nucleotides read TGTGCCAGCAGTCACCTGATACAGGGGGTCTACGAGCAGTACTTC.